This record looks at one TCR beta chain sequence and its context. The data derive from a study of PD-1 blockade in classical Hodgkin lymphoma. The length of the CDR3 is 14 residues. V lost 2 bases and J 6 bases, leaving 10 bases between the germline ends. Germline-derived CDR1 and CDR2 are ENHRY and SYGVKD. Clones were read by immunoSEQ multiplex PCR, and TCRdb kept only the in-frame ones, dropping some. The sample yields almost 9,500 clones, more than 90% seen once. Time point of the sample: newly diagnosed, previously untreated cHL patient sample. It was by magnetic negative selection that CD8+ T cells were isolated from thawed PBMCs.

The rearrangement links TRBV10-3 to TRBJ2-2; TRBD1 might be the D (6 bases). Sequenced: CD8+ T cells from blood. The TCR sequence derives from a human donor with classical Hodgkin lymphoma. The CDR3 DNA sequence: TGTGCCATCAGTGAGGGGGACAAATCCGGGGAGCTGTTTTTT. The encoded protein is CAISEGDKSGELFF.